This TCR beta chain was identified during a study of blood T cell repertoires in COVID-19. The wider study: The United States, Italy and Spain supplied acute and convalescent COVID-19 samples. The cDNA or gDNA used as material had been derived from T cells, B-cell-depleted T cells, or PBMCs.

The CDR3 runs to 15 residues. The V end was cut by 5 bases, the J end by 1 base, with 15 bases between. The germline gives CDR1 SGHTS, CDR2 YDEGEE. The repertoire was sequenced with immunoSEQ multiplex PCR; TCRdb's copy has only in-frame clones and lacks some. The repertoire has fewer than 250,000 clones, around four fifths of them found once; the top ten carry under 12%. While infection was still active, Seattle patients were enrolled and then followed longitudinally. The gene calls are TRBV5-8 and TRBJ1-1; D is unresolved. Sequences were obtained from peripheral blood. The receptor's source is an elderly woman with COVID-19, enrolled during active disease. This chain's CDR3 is CASRRAGSANTEAFF. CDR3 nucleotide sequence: TGTGCCAGCAGACGGGCGGGGTCGGCGAACACTGAAGCTTTCTTT.